Given below is one T cell receptor (beta chain) in context. This entry belongs to a study of blood T cell repertoires in COVID-19. Study summary: Spain, Italy and the United States supplied samples that represented acute and convalescent COVID-19. Nucleic acid was either cDNA or gDNA, and it came from T cells, B-cell-depleted T cells, or PBMCs.

The germline V gene has CDR1 SGHDN and CDR2 FVKESK. The CDR3 is 15 residues long. V was shortened by 4 bases and J by 8 bases, with 18 bases between the two germline ends. Produced via immunoSEQ multiplex PCR; TCRdb's table is partial and in-frame only. Seen here are more than 95,000 clones, about 74% observed once, and the top ten hold 5.5%. J is TRBJ2-1 and V is TRBV14; D might be TRBD2 (6 bases). The source is a man aged 55-75 years with acute or convalescent COVID-19. Sequenced sample: peripheral blood. The CDR3 DNA reads TGTGCCAGCAGCCGAGTACTAACTAGCTTTCATGAGCAGTTCTTC. This gives the protein CASSRVLTSFHEQFF.